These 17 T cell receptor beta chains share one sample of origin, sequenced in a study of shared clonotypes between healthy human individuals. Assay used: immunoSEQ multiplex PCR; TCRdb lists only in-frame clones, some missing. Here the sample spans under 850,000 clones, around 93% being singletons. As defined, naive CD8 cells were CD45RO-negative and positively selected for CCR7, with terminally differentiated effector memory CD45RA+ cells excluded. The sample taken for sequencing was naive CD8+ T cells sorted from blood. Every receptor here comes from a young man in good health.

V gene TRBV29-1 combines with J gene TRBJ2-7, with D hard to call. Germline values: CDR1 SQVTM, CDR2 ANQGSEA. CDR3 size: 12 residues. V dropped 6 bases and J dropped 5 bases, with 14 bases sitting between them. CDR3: CSVTWGIDEQYF. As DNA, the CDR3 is TGCAGCGTAACATGGGGTATCGACGAGCAGTACTTC.

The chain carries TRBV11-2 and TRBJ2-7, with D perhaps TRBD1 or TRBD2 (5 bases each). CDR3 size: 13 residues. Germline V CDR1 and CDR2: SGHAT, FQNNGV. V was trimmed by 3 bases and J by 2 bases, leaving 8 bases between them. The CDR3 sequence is CASSFRDPYEQYF. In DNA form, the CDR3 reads TGTGCCAGCAGCTTTAGGGACCCCTACGAGCAGTACTTC. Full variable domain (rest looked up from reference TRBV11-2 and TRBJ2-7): EAGVAQSPRYKIIEKRQSVAFWCNPISGHATLYWYQQILGQGPKLLIQFQNNGVVDDSQLPKDRFSAERLKGVDSTLKIQPAKLEDSAVYLCASSFRDPYEQYFGPGTRLTVT.

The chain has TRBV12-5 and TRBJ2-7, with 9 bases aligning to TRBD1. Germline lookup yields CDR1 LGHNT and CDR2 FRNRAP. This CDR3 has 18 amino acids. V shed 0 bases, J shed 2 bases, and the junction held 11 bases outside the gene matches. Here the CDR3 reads CASGLVSGDRGGTYEQYF. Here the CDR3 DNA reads TGTGCTAGTGGTTTGGTATCCGGAGACAGGGGGGGCACCTACGAGCAGTACTTC.

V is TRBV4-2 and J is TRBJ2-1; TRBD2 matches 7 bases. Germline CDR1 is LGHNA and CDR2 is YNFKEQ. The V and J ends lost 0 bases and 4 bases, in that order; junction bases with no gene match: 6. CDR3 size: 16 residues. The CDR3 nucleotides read TGTGCCAGCAGCCAAGAAGAGCGGGACTTTTACAATGAGCAGTTCTTC. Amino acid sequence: CASSQEERDFYNEQFF.

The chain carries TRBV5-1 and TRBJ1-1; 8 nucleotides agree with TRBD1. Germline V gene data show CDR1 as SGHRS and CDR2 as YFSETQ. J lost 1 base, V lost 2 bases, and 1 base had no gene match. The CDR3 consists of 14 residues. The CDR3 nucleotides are TGCGCCAGCAGCTTTGGGACAGGGAACACTGAAGCTTTCTTT. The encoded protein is CASSFGTGNTEAFF.

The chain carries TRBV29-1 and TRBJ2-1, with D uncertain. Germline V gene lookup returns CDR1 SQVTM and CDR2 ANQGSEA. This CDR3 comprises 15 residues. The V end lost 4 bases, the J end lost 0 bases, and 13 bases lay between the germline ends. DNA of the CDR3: TGCAGCGTTGGTCGACTCCCTATCTCCTACAATGAGCAGTTCTTC. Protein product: CSVGRLPISYNEQFF.

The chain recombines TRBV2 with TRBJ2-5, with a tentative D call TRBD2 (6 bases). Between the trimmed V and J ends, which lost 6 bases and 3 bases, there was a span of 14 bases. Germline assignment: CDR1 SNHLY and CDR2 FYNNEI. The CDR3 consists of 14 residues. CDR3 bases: TGTGCCAGCAGAGACCTTAGCGGAAAAGAGACCCAGTACTTC. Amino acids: CASRDLSGKETQYF.

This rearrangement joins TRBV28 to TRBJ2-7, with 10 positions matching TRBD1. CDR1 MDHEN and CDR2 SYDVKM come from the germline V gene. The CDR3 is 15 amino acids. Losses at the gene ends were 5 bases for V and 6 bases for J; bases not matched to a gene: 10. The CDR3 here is CASSEMGQGKSEQYF. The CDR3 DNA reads TGTGCCAGCAGTGAAATGGGACAGGGGAAGAGCGAGCAGTACTTC.

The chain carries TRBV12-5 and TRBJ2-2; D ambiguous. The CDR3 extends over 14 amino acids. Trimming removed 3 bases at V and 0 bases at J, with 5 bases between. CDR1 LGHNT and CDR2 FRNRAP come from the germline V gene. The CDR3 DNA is TGTGCTAGTGGTTTTGGGCCGAACACCGGGGAGCTGTTTTTT. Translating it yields CASGFGPNTGELFF.

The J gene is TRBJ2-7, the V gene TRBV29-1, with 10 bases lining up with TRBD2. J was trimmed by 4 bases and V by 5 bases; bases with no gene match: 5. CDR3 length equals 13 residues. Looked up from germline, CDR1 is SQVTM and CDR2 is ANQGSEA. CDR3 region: CSVILAGSYEQYF. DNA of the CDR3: TGCAGCGTTATACTAGCGGGGTCGTACGAGCAGTACTTC.

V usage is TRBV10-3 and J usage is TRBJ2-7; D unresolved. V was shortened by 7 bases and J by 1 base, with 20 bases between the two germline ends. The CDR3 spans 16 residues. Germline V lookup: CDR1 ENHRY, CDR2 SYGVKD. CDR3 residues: CAITRRHIDFSYEQYF. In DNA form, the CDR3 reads TGTGCCATCACCAGGAGACATATTGACTTTTCCTACGAGCAGTACTTC.

The CDR3 is CASSLRGTGELFF. CDR3 in DNA: TGTGCCAGCAGCTTAAGGGGAACCGGGGAGCTGTTTTTT. This chain joins TRBV7-3 and TRBJ2-2, with D unclear. V dropped 1 base and J dropped 5 bases, with 5 bases sitting between them. This CDR3 comprises 13 residues. Germline loops: CDR1 SGHTA, CDR2 FQGTGA.

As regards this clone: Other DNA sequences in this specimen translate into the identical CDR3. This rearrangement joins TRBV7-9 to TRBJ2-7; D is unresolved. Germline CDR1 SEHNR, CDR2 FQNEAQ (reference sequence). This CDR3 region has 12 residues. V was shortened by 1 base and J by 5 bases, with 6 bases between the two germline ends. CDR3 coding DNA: TGTGCCAGCAGCTTAGAGAGGCACGAGCAGTACTTC. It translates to CASSLERHEQYF.

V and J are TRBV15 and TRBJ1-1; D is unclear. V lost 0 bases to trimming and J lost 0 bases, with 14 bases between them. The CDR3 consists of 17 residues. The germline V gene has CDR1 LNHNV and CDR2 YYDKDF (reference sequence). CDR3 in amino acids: CATSRDRAKVVNTEAFF. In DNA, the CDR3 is TGTGCCACCAGCAGAGATCGAGCTAAGGTTGTGAACACTGAAGCTTTCTTT. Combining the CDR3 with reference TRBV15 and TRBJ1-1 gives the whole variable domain DAMVIQNPRYQVTQFGKPVTLSCSQTLNHNVMYWYQQKSSQAPKLLFHYYDKDFNNEADTPDNFQSRRPNTSFCFLDIRSPGLGDTAMYLCATSRDRAKVVNTEAFFGQGTRLTVV.

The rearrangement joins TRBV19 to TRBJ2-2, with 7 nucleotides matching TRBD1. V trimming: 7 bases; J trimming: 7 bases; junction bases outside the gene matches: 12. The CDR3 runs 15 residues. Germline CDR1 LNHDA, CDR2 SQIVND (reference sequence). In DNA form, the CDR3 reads TGTGCCAGTACCGATACCACAGGGGCGGGCGGGGAGCTGTTTTTT. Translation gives CASTDTTGAGGELFF.

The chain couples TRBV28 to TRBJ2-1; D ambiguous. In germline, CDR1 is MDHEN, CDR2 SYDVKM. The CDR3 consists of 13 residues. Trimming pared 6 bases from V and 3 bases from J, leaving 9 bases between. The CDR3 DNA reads TGTGCCAGCAGGGCCGGGTTCTACAATGAGCAGTTCTTC. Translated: CASRAGFYNEQFF. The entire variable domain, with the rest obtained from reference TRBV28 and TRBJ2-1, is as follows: DVKVTQSSRYLVKRTGEKVFLECVQDMDHENMFWYRQDPGLGLRLIYFSYDVKMKEKGDIPEGYSVSREKKERFSLILESASTNQTSMYLCASRAGFYNEQFFGPGTRLTVL.

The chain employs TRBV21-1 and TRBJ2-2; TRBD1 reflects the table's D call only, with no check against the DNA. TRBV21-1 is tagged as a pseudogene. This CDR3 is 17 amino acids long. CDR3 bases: TGTGCCAGCAGCAAAGGGGACAGGACAGCGGGCACCGGGGAGCTGTTTTTT. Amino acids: CASSKGDRTAGTGELFF.